This TCR beta chain originates from a study of blood T cell repertoires in COVID-19. The data were produced by immunoSEQ multiplex PCR, yet TCRdb's version contains in-frame clones alone and is incomplete. Of about 160,000 clones listed, 75% to 85% are singletons. Each recovered donor of Cohort 3 presented with two negative PCRs, clearance, or symptom resolution. V dropped 4 bases and J dropped 6 bases, with 8 bases sitting between them. The germline gives CDR1 SGHAT, CDR2 FQNNGV. This CDR3 region has 12 residues. The chain uses TRBV11-2 and TRBJ2-3, with D uncertain. The sample taken for sequencing was PBMCs or T cells enriched from blood (not recorded which). This receptor was identified in a man aged 35 to 55 who had recovered from COVID-19. The CDR3 DNA reads as TGTGCCAGCAGCTCCGTCGTGGATACGCAGTATTTT. Residues: CASSSVVDTQYF.